These 6 T cell receptor beta chains share one sample of origin, sequenced in a study of technical replicates of blood from a handful of donors (dated by TCRdb to the late 2010s). The protocol used for the library was the immunoSEQ multiplex PCR assay. TCRdb stores this immuneACCESS table with in-frame sequences only. Part of the clones is absent; in the studies checked, under half of the shortfall reflects unresolved V genes, and no reason is known for the rest. Across this sample there are about 82,000 clones, with just over 95% seen only once. The ten largest clones represent 0.37% of the sample. Sequencing input: T cells isolated from PBMCs. The receptors were sampled from a human donor in good health.

This clone has a single count. This chain uses TRBV5-1 with TRBJ2-6; no firm D call. Trimming removed 4 bases from V and 0 bases from J, with 8 bases in between. This CDR3 region has 15 residues. CDR1 and CDR2 (germline): SGHRS, YFSETQ. The CDR3 coding sequence is TGCGCCAGCAGCCATGGCCGCTCTGGGGCCAACGTCCTGACTTTC. This sequence encodes CASSHGRSGANVLTF.

The rearrangement uses TRBV29-1 and TRBJ2-3; D ambiguous. V was shortened by 6 bases and J by 2 bases, with 12 bases between the two germline ends. The CDR3 is made up of 13 amino acids. Germline assignment: CDR1 SQVTM and CDR2 ANQGSEA. The CDR3 sequence: CSVVQLFTDTQYF. For the CDR3, the DNA is TGCAGCGTCGTACAGCTATTCACAGATACGCAGTATTTT.

The chain uses TRBV11-2 and TRBJ2-5, with a possible D match to TRBD1 (6 bases). Deletions cut 5 bases from V and 2 bases from J, with 21 bases between. The CDR3 has 17 amino acids. Germline CDR1 SGHAT, CDR2 FQNNGV. Here the CDR3 DNA reads TGTGCCAGCAGCCCGTTCTTTGCCCCGGGACATCAAGAGACCCAGTACTTC. It translates to CASSPFFAPGHQETQYF.

This chain joins TRBV6-6 and TRBJ2-7, with 9 bases aligning to TRBD2. The CDR3 has 15 residues. V trimming: 1 base; J trimming: 5 bases; junction bases outside the gene matches: 6. CDR1 is MNHNY and CDR2 is SVGAGI in the germline V gene (reference sequence). Here the CDR3 DNA reads TGTGCCAGCAGTTACTTCCTAGCGGGATCCAACGAGCAGTACTTC. It yields the protein CASSYFLAGSNEQYF.

This chain links TRBV14 with TRBJ2-7; D gene ambiguous. CDR1 SGHDN and CDR2 FVKESK come from the germline V gene. The CDR3 contains 13 residues. V was clipped by 4 bases and J by 2 bases, with 9 bases between them. The CDR3 is CASSLTNTYEQYF. In DNA form, the CDR3 reads TGTGCCAGCAGCCTGACAAATACCTACGAGCAGTACTTC.

This sequence joins TRBV11-2 and TRBJ2-7; D remains ambiguous. Germline assignment: CDR1 SGHAT and CDR2 FQNNGV. Trimming shortened V by 0 bases and J by 0 bases, and 9 bases separated the two germline ends. The length of the CDR3 is 15 residues. The CDR3 nucleotides read TGTGCCAGCAGCTTAGATTACAGCACCTCCTACGAGCAGTACTTC. Translation gives CASSLDYSTSYEQYF.